The clone carrying this T cell receptor beta chain was counted a few times. Its antigen remains unknown. The data derive from a study of T cell responses to AZD1222 COVID-19 vaccine. Second doses that came at about 4 or about 12 weeks were put together. The CDR3 contains 15 residues. Looked up from germline, CDR1 is SGHTA and CDR2 is FQGNSA. V was pared by 1 base and J by 3 bases, with 12 bases between. TCRdb's table, derived via immunoSEQ multiplex PCR, lists solely in-frame clones and lacks some. This table has 150,000 or so clones, roughly 92% appearing once. Study conclusions and caveats: Repertoires were sampled only after the peak T cell response. Unmutated variant regions are reportedly the target of nearly half of TCRs that are spike-specific. It should be noted that donors were predominantly white British and more often female, and clonal diversity was possibly underestimated.

Sequenced here: peripheral blood, sampled 28 days after the second AZD1222 dose. This TCR was sampled from an adult who received the AZD1222 COVID-19 vaccine. The rearrangement links TRBV7-2 to TRBJ1-1; D not resolved. The CDR3 DNA reads TGTGCCAGCAGCTTAGTATCTGGTATGGACACTGAAGCTTTCTTT. This translates into CASSLVSGMDTEAFF.